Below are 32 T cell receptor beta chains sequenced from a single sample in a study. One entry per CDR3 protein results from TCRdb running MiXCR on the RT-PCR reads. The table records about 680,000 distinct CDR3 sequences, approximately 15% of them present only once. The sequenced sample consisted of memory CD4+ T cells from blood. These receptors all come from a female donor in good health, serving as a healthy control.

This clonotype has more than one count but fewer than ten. CDR3 residues: CASSQDLQAGRDYGYTF. Written as DNA, the CDR3 is TGTGCCAGCAGCCAAGATCTGCAAGCAGGGAGAGACTATGGCTACACCTTC. V and J are TRBV4-2 and TRBJ1-2; TRBD1 is a possible D gene (5 bases). Germline V gene lookup returns CDR1 LGHNA and CDR2 YNFKEQ. This CDR3 has 17 amino acids. V gave up 0 bases and J gave up 3 bases, with 17 bases separating them.

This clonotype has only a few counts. CDR3 bases: TGCAGTGCTAGGAAGTATTTAGATACGCAGTATTTT. It codes for CSARKYLDTQYF. The rearrangement uses TRBV20-1 and TRBJ2-3; no clear D gene. V lost 3 bases and J lost 5, with 9 bases in between. The germline V gene encodes CDR1 DFQATT and CDR2 SNEGSKA (reference sequence). The CDR3 has 12 residues.

CDR3 coding DNA: TGTGCCAGCAGCTCGGGACTAGATTGGGAGCTGTTTTTT. Protein product: CASSSGLDWELFF. V and J are TRBV7-2 and TRBJ2-2; 8 bases agree with TRBD2. The germline V gene has CDR1 SGHTA and CDR2 FQGNSA. The CDR3 runs 13 residues. J gave up 9 bases and V 4 bases, and 4 bases lay outside the gene matches.

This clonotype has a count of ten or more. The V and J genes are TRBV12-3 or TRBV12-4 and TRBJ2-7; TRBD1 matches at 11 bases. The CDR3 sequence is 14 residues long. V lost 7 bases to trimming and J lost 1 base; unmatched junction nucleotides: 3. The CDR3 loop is CASTGTGGSYEQYF. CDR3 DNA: TGTGCCAGCACCGGGACAGGGGGTTCCTACGAGCAGTACTTC.

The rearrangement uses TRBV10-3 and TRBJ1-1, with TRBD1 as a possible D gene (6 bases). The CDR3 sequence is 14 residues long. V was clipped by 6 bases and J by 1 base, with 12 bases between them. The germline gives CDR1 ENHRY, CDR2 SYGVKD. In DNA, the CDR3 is TGTGCCATCAGCCGCCGCAGGGGGAACACTGAAGCTTTCTTT. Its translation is CAISRRRGNTEAFF.

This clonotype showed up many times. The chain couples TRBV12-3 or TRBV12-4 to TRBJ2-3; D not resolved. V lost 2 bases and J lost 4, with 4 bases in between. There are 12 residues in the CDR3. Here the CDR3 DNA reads TGTGCCAGCAGTTTATCCCCAGATACGCAGTATTTT. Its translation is CASSLSPDTQYF.

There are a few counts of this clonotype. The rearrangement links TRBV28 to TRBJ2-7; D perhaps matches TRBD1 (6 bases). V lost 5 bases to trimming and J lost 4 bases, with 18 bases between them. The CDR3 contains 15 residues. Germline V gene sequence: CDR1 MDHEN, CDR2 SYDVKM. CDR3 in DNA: TGTGCCAGCAGTCCCGCAGGGGCCTCCGTATACGAGCAGTACTTC. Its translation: CASSPAGASVYEQYF.

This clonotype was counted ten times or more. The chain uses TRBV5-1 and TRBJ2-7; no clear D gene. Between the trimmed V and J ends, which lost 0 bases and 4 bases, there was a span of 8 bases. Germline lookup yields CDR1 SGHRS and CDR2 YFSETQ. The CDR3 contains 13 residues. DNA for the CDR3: TGCGCCAGCAGCTTGGACGGCAGATACGAGCAGTACTTC. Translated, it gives CASSLDGRYEQYF.

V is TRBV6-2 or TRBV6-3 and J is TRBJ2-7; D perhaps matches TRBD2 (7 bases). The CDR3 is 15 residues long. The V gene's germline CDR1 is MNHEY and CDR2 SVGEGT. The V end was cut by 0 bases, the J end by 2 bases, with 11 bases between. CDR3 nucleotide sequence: TGTGCCAGCAGTTACTCGGACGGGGGGCCCTACGAGCAGTACTTC. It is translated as CASSYSDGGPYEQYF.

The CDR3 protein is CASSITGFRNGYTF. In DNA, the CDR3 is TGTGCCAGCAGTATAACAGGCTTTAGGAATGGCTACACCTTC. This rearrangement joins TRBV12-3 or TRBV12-4 to TRBJ1-2; D possibly corresponds to TRBD1 (5 bases). The ends were cut back, 5 bases at V and 6 bases at J, with 16 bases in the middle. The CDR3 is 14 residues long.

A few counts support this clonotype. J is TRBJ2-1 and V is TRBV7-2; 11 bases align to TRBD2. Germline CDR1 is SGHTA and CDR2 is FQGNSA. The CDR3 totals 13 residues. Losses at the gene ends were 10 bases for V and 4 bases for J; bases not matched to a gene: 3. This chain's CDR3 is CAKGTSGYNEQFF. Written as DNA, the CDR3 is TGTGCCAAGGGGACTAGCGGTTACAATGAGCAGTTCTTC.

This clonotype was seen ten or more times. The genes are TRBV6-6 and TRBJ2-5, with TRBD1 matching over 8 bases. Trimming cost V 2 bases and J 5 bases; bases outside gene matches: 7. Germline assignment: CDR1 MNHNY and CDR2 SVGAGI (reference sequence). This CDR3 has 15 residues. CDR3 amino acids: CASSYAQGAGETQYF. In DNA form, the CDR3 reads TGTGCCAGCAGTTACGCCCAGGGGGCGGGGGAGACCCAGTACTTC.

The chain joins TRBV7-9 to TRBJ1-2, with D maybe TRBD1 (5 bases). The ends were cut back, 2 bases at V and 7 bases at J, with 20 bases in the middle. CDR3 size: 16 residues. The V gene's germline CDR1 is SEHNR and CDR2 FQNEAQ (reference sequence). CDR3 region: CASSLPAQTVLGGYTF. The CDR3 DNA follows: TGTGCCAGCAGCTTACCCGCCCAGACAGTTTTAGGTGGCTACACCTTC.

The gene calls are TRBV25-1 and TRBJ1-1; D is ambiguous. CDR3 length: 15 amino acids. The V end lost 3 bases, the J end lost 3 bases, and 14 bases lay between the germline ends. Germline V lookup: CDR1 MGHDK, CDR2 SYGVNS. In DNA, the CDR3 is TGTGCCAGCAGTGATTTGGCAGAGTGGTACACTGAAGCTTTCTTT. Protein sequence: CASSDLAEWYTEAFF.

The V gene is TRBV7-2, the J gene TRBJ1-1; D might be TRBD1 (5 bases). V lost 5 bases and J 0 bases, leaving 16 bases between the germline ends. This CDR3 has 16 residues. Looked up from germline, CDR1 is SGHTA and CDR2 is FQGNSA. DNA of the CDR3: TGTGCCAGCAGCCACATATCAGGGTACATGAACACTGAAGCTTTCTTT. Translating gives CASSHISGYMNTEAFF. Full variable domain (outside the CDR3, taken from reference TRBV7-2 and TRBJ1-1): GAGVSQSPSNKVTEKGKDVELRCDPISGHTALYWYRQSLGQGLEFLIYFQGNSAPDKSGLPSDRFSAERTGGSVSTLTIQRTQQEDSAVYLCASSHISGYMNTEAFFGQGTRLTVV.

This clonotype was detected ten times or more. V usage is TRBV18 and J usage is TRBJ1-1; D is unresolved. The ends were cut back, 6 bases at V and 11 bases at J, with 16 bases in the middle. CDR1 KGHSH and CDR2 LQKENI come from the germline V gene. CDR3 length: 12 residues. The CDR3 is CASSPGRRMAFF. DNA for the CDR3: TGTGCCAGCTCTCCGGGTCGCCGGATGGCTTTCTTT. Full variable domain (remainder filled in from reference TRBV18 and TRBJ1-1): NAGVMQNPRHLVRRRGQEARLRCSPMKGHSHVYWYRQLPEEGLKFMVYLQKENIIDESGMPKERFSAEFPKEGPSILRIQQVVRGDSAAYFCASSPGRRMAFFGQGTRLTVV.

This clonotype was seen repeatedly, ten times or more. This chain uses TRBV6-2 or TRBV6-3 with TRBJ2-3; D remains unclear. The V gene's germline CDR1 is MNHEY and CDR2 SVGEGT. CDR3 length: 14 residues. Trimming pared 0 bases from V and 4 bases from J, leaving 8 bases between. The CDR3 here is CASSYSSRPDTQYF. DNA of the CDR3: TGTGCCAGCAGTTACTCGAGCCGGCCAGATACGCAGTATTTT.

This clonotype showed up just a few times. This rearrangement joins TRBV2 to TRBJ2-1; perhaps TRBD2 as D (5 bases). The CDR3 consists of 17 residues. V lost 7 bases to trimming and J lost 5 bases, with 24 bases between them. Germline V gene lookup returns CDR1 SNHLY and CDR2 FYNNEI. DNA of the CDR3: TGTGCCAGCATCAACGCCCGGGATCTCTTAAGGAACAATGAGCAGTTCTTC. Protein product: CASINARDLLRNNEQFF.

As DNA, the CDR3 is TGCAGTGAGCGGGGGACAGTTAGCTCCTACGAGCAGTACTTC. Its translation: CSERGTVSSYEQYF. The chain couples TRBV20-1 to TRBJ2-7; weak D call: TRBD2 (8 bases). The CDR3 consists of 14 residues. Germline values: CDR1 DFQATT, CDR2 SNEGSKA (reference sequence). V gave up 7 bases and J gave up 0 bases, with 16 bases separating them.

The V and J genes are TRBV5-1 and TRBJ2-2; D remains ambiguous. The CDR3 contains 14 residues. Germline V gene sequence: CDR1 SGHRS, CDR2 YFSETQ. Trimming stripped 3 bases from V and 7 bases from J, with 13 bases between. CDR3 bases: TGCGCCAGCAGCTCTTGGTCAGTAGGCGGGGAGCTGTTTTTT. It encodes CASSSWSVGGELFF.

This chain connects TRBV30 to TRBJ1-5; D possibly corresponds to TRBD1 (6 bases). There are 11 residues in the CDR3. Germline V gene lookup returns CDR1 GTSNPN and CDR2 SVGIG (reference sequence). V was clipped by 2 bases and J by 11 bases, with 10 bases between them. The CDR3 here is CAWSSGVAQHF. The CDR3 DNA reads TGTGCCTGGAGTTCAGGGGTGGCCCAGCATTTT.

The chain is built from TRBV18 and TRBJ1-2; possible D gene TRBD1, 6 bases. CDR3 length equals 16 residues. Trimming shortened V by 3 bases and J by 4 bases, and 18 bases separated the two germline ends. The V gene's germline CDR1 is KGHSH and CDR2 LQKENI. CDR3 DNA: TGTGCCAGCTCACCGGGGACACCTGAAAGCCGCTATGGCTACACCTTC. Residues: CASSPGTPESRYGYTF.

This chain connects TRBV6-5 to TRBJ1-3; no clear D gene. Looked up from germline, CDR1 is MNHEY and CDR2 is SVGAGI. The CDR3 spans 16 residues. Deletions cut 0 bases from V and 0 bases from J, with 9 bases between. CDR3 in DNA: TGTGCCAGCAGTTACTCTAAGGTGATCTCTGGAAACACCATATATTTT. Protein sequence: CASSYSKVISGNTIYF.

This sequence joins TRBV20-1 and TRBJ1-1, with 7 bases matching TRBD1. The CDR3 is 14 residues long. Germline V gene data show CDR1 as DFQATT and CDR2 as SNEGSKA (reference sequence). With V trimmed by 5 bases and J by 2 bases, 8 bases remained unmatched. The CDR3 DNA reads TGCAGTGCTGATTACAACAGGGGCAACACTGAAGCTTTCTTT. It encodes CSADYNRGNTEAFF.

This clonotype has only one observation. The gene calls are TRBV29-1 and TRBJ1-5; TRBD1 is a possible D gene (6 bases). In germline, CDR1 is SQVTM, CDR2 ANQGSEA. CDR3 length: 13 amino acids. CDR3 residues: CSLQGNSNQPQHF. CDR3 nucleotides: TGCAGTTTACAGGGTAATAGCAATCAGCCCCAGCATTTT.

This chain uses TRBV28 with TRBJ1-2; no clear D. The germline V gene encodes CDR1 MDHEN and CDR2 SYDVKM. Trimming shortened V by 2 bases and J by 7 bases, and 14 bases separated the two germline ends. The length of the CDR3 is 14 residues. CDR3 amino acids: CASSLGRRIGGYTF. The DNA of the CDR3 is TGTGCCAGCAGTTTAGGGCGGCGGATTGGTGGCTACACCTTC.

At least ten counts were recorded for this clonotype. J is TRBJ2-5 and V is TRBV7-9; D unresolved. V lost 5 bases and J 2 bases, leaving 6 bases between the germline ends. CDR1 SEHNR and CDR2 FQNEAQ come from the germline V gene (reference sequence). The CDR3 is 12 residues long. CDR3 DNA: TGTGCCAGCAGCGCCCGACAAGAGACCCAGTACTTC. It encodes CASSARQETQYF.

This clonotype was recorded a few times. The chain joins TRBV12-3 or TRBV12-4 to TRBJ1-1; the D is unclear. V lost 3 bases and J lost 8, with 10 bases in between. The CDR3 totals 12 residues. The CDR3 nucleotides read TGTGCCAGCAGTTTTAACTGGGGAGAAGCTTTCTTT. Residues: CASSFNWGEAFF.

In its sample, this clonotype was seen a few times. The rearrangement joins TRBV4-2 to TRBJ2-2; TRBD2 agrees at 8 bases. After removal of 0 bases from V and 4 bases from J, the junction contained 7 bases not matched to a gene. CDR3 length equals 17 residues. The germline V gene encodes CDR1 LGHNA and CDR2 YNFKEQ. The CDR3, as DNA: TGTGCCAGCAGCCAAGAAATAGTAGCGGGACTCACCGGGGAGCTGTTTTTT. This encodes CASSQEIVAGLTGELFF.

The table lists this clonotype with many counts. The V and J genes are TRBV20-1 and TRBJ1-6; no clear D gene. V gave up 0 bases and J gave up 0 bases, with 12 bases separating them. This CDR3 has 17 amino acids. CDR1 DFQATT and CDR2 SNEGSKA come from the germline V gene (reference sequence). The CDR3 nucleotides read TGCAGTGCTAGAGATTCCCTTCTGAGCTCCTATAATTCACCCCTCCACTTT. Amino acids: CSARDSLLSSYNSPLHF.

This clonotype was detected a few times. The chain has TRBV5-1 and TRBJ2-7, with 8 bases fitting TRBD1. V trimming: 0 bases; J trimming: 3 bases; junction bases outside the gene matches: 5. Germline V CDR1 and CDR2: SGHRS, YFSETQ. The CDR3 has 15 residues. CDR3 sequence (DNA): TGCGCCAGCAGCTTGGACTGGACAGGGATCTACGAGCAGTACTTC. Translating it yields CASSLDWTGIYEQYF.

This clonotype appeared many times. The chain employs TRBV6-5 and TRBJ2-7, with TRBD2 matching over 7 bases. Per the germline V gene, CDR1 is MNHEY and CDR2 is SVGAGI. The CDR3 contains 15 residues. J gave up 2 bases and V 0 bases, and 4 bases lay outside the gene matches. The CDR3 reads CASSYSWEGPYEQYF. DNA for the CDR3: TGTGCCAGCAGTTACTCGTGGGAGGGCCCCTACGAGCAGTACTTC.